The clone carrying this TCR beta chain was counted between two and nine times. What it binds is not known. The entry originates in a study of T cells in Graves' hyperthyroidism and ophthalmopathy. Study-wide findings and caveats: Blood also held most thyroid clonotypes expanded beyond 0.001. A median about 7 months before onset, the model predicted ophthalmopathy.

The CDR3 totals 15 residues. The J segment lost 12 bases and the V segment lost 3 bases, leaving 5 bases of the junction unmatched. Germline V gene sequence: CDR1 MNHEY, CDR2 SMNVEV (reference sequence). Pregnant or lactating patients were excluded, as were those with uncontrolled infection or other autoimmune disease. The TCR beta CDR3 regions underwent amplification using RNA transcripts as the source. Initially, a first-round RT-PCR of the TCR CDR3 employed the HTBI primer set. TCRdb fed the multiplex PCR reads into MiXCR, producing one record per CDR3 protein. The sample shows hundreds of thousands of distinct CDR3 sequences, less than 15% of them seen only once.

Sequencing was carried out using blood. This rearrangement joins TRBV27 to TRBJ2-1, with 16 bases that match TRBD2. The receptor comes from a woman between 18 and 30 years old with Graves' hyperthyroidism. CDR3 in amino acids: CASSLGTSGRAGQFF. CDR3 in DNA: TGTGCCAGCAGTTTGGGGACTAGCGGGAGGGCCGGGCAGTTCTTC.